This T cell receptor beta chain was captured by sequencing in a study of Ad26.COV2.S vaccination and SARS-CoV-2 variants. In the study overall: As a participant in COV1001, the donor was in the Ad26.COV2.S trial arm.

Treatment here: some 20 received Ad26.COV2.S at low or high dose, single or two shots; 5 received placebo; per-sample allocation not given. Sampling occurred on day 63 after the first vaccine or placebo injection. This adult donor, from Boston, was 18-55 years old. CDR1 is MGHRA, CDR2 YSYEKL, per germline. Trimming shortened V by 4 bases and J by 10 bases, and 10 bases separated the two germline ends. The CDR3 totals 12 residues. Note on this clone: Its antigen is not identified.

Generated by immunoSEQ multiplex PCR, the TCRdb table keeps only in-frame clones and is missing some. Of some 340,000 clones in the sample, approximately 86% were seen once. Points from the study as a whole: Across vaccine and placebo recipients, the breadth of non-spike TCRs was similar. It was reported that spike-specific CD8+ and CD4+ T cell responses were substantially broad after vaccination.

The V gene is TRBV4-1, the J gene TRBJ1-4; D is unclear. The receptor comes from a person aged 18-60 years who received the Ad26.COV2.S COVID-19 vaccine or a placebo. The sequencing used peripheral blood, collected in a trial of Ad26.COV2.S vaccine versus placebo. Here the CDR3 DNA reads TGCGCCAGCAGCCGCTCGGTGGGAAAACTGTTTTTT. This gives the protein CASSRSVGKLFF.